This TCR beta chain was captured by sequencing in a study of spatial heterogeneity in lung cancer (dated by TCRdb to about 2019). With respect to the entire study: More beta-chain than alpha-chain transcripts were consistently detected, likely reflecting higher beta-chain transcript abundance. TCR alpha and beta repertoires were quantitatively compared across multiple tumor regions, matched nontumor lung and blood in non-small cell lung cancer. Both alpha and beta chains were TCR-sequenced in 200 or so tumor regions, 64 matched nontumor lung samples and around 54 PBMC samples obtained at surgery. In the raw uncorrected reads, each unique combination of TCR and UMI appeared on average more than ten times. TCR repertoire features were related to nonsynonymous mutation counts determined by whole-exome sequencing of tumor tissue. Overall results and qualifications from the work: Ubiquitous expanded tumor TCRs showed up in blood more often at tumor resection than at routine follow-up. Additional single-cell paired TCR alpha and beta sequencing was considered necessary to confirm, at a functional level, the hypothesis that regional TCRs recognize regional mutations.

The time point label corresponds to: sample taken at primary tumor resection. Whole RNA extracted from tumor and nontumor lung tissue, or from cryopreserved PBMC samples, was used for TCR sequencing without cell sorting. Donors were 72 patients with early-stage, untreated non-small cell lung cancer from the lung TRACERx cohort. Patients were selected for TCR sequencing only if sufficient RNA was available from at least two tumor regions. The library was prepared using 5' RACE. TCRdb shows the sequencer as NextSeq 500. In the TCR library protocol, a unique molecular identifier was attached to each TCR cDNA molecule so that PCR and sequencing errors could be corrected. Per the source publication's procedure: TCR identification, UMI-based error correction and CDR3 extraction were all carried out with Decombinator tools. Expanded TCRs were defined as those above a frequency of 2 per 1,000, corresponding to the top 1% of the tumor frequency distribution. Renyi diversity was computed with the R vegan package after each repertoire had been subsampled 100 times to 5,000 TCRs. CDR3 similarity networks were built from amino acid triplet string-kernel similarity, with CDR3s being connected when pairwise similarity was above 0.82. TCRdb took the public reads, trimmed them with fastp at Q25, ran MiXCR for clone calling and kept in-frame beta chains. Identical CDR3 protein sequences are pooled into one entry, listed with their most common genes and DNA. The authors' filters were not applied to this entry. The sample table lists about 10,000 distinct CDR3 sequences, approximately 5% of them with a count of one. The ten largest clones capture roughly 27% of the sample.

This clonotype was found many times. There is no known antigen for this receptor. Per-nucleotide qualities are absent, and no much larger clonotype sits a single base away. Germline trimming amounts to 6 bases on V and 6 bases on J, with 9 as the count of junction bases outside the gene matches. Including cysteine and phenylalanine, the CDR3 has 15 amino acids. The sequence is cut down to CDR3 DNA, 45 bases in frame from base 1. For CDR1 and CDR2, the germline V gene lists MNHEY and SVGAGI. The chain links TRBV6-5 with TRBJ2-2, and TRBD1 aligns with 8 junction nucleotides. This clonotype originated in a male donor with early-stage non-small cell lung cancer. The specimen was PBMCs, collected at surgery. The sequence in DNA is TGTGCCAGCAGGTCCACGACAGGGGCGGCCGGGGAGCTGTTTTTT. Its protein product is CASRSTTGAAGELFF.